These T cell receptor beta chains were read from a single sample in a study of cytomegalovirus exposure and HLA in healthy donors. Assay: immunoSEQ multiplex PCR; the TCRdb copy retains only in-frame clones and omits some. The sample has tens of thousands of clones, approximately 62% seen once; the top ten hold approximately 4%. The specimen sequenced was PBMCs. The receptors shown here come from a male donor in good health and CMV-seropositive. The CDR3 runs from the conserved cysteine through the conserved F or W. The D gene is left open where the match is weak. Where a row states a size, it is once, few, many or the class of an expanded clone; other rows omit it.

abundance,j_gene,d_gene,v_gene,CDR3aa,CDR3nt
-,TRBJ2-3,TRBD2,TRBV6-5,CASGTSGDTQYF,TGTGCCAGCGGGACTAGCGGAGATACGCAGTATTTT
-,TRBJ2-1,TRBD1,TRBV18,CASSPQPEGQKDNEQFF,TGTGCCAGCTCACCACAGCCTGAGGGACAGAAGGACAATGAGCAGTTCTTC
-,TRBJ1-6,TRBD1,TRBV7-2,CASSLADRPTRGSPLHF,TGTGCCAGCAGCTTAGCGGACAGGCCTACCCGGGGTTCACCCCTCCACTTT
-,TRBJ1-2,-,TRBV30,CAWSTVTNYGYTF,TGTGCCTGGAGTACAGTAACTAACTATGGCTACACCTTC
-,TRBJ1-2,-,TRBV6-5,CASSYGQGRGYTF,TGTGCCAGCAGTTATGGGCAGGGTCGTGGCTACACCTTC
few,TRBJ1-1,TRBD1,TRBV27,CASSFGQGREAFF,TGTGCCAGCAGTTTCGGACAGGGCCGAGAAGCTTTCTTT
-,TRBJ2-7,-,TRBV28,CASNRDTPYEQYF,TGTGCCAGCAACCGGGACACCCCCTACGAGCAGTACTTC
-,TRBJ2-3,-,TRBV5-6,CASTSSGVPDTQYF,TGTGCCAGCACCTCTTCGGGGGTTCCAGATACGCAGTATTTT
-,TRBJ1-6,-,TRBV27,CASSLSNRVGSPLHF,TGTGCCAGCAGTTTATCGAACAGGGTTGGGTCACCCCTCCACTTT
-,TRBJ2-2,TRBD1,TRBV30,CACTRGYLGELFF,TGTGCCTGCACCAGGGGGTATCTCGGGGAGCTGTTTTTT
-,TRBJ2-2,-,TRBV4-3,CASSQEGAANTGELFF,TGCGCCAGCAGCCAAGAAGGGGCGGCAAACACCGGGGAGCTGTTTTTT
-,TRBJ2-2,TRBD1,TRBV30,CAWSLTGGTGELFF,TGTGCCTGGAGTCTCACAGGGGGCACGGGGGAGCTGTTTTTT